One and the same sample provided the 32 T cell receptor beta chains below, sequenced in a study of blood T cell repertoires in COVID-19. Data came from immunoSEQ multiplex PCR; TCRdb stores just in-frame clones and leaves some out. The data contain 70,000 to 95,000 clones, almost 95% of them singletons. Sequences were obtained from peripheral blood. The receptors were sampled from an older woman with active COVID-19.

V and J are TRBV7-9 and TRBJ1-6; TRBD1 agrees at 9 bases. Looked up from germline, CDR1 is SEHNR and CDR2 is FQNEAQ (reference sequence). The CDR3 contains 14 residues. Unmatched junction bases numbered 4, after V lost 4 bases and J lost 9 bases. This CDR3 reads CASSSGQGSSPLHF. The CDR3 DNA sequence: TGTGCCAGCAGCTCCGGACAGGGGAGTTCACCCCTCCACTTT.

This chain uses TRBV18 with TRBJ2-5; D may be TRBD2 (6 bases). The CDR3 sequence is 13 residues long. Germline lookup yields CDR1 KGHSH and CDR2 LQKENI. V was clipped by 6 bases and J by 5 bases, with 13 bases between them. The CDR3 here is CASSLDAGETQYF. The CDR3 DNA sequence: TGTGCCAGCTCCCTGGACGCGGGGGAGACCCAGTACTTC.

The chain employs TRBV18 and TRBJ1-4, with D possibly being TRBD1 (6 bases). This CDR3 has 15 residues. Germline V lookup: CDR1 KGHSH, CDR2 LQKENI. V lost 1 base, J lost 3 bases, and 9 bases lay in between. The CDR3: CASSPHREPNEKLFF. The CDR3 bases are TGTGCCAGCTCACCACACAGGGAGCCTAATGAAAAACTGTTTTTT.

The rearrangement links TRBV6-6 to TRBJ1-4; D is ambiguous. Trimming removed 5 bases from V and 1 base from J, with 8 bases in between. This CDR3 contains 14 residues. CDR1 and CDR2 (germline): MNHNY, SVGAGI (reference sequence). CDR3 DNA: TGTGCCAGCAGTCCCCGGGGAACTAATGAAAAACTGTTTTTT. Translation gives CASSPRGTNEKLFF.

This clone came up a few times. The rearrangement joins TRBV30 to TRBJ2-5; 12 positions agree with TRBD2. The CDR3 loop spans 16 amino acids. CDR1 is GTSNPN, CDR2 SVGIG, per germline (reference sequence). Trimming removed 2 bases from V and 9 bases from J; junction bases left unmatched: 13. CDR3 sequence: CAWSSGLAGPKAAQYF. The DNA of the CDR3 is TGTGCCTGGAGTTCTGGACTAGCGGGACCCAAGGCGGCCCAGTACTTC.

This chain links TRBV14 with TRBJ1-1; TRBD1 matches 7 bases. Per germline, CDR1 SGHDN and CDR2 FVKESK. The V gene end was trimmed by 0 bases and the J gene end by 1 base; junction bases not matched to a gene: 5. The CDR3 is 16 amino acids. CDR3 protein: CASSQELWTGNTEAFF. As DNA, the CDR3 is TGTGCCAGCAGCCAAGAGCTTTGGACAGGGAACACTGAAGCTTTCTTT.

This sequence joins TRBV15 and TRBJ2-5; TRBD2 matches at 8 bases. In germline, CDR1 is LNHNV, CDR2 YYDKDF (reference sequence). The CDR3 loop spans 18 amino acids. V was pared by 4 bases and J by 4 bases, with 17 bases of the junction left unmatched. CDR3 protein: CATSMKTSSGGAGETQYF. The CDR3 nucleotides are TGTGCCACCAGCATGAAGACCTCCTCGGGAGGGGCGGGAGAGACCCAGTACTTC.

The chain recombines TRBV30 with TRBJ2-7, with 12 positions matching TRBD1. Germline V gives CDR1 GTSNPN, CDR2 SVGIG (reference sequence). The junction had 10 bases not matched to a gene; V was cut back by 2 bases and J by 5 bases. The CDR3 is made up of 16 amino acids. This chain's CDR3 is CAWSPLSGTGGHEQYF. The CDR3 nucleotides are TGTGCCTGGAGTCCTCTCTCCGGGACAGGGGGCCACGAGCAGTACTTC.

This chain connects TRBV6-6 to TRBJ1-3; weak D call: TRBD1 (5 bases). The V gene lost 6 bases and the J gene lost 0 bases, with 12 bases spanning the gap. Germline assignment: CDR1 MNHNY and CDR2 SVGAGI (reference sequence). The CDR3 runs to 15 residues. CDR3 sequence: CASRDLGLSGNTIYF. CDR3 DNA sequence: TGTGCCAGCAGAGATTTGGGGCTCTCTGGAAACACCATATATTTT.

The V call is TRBV9, the J call TRBJ2-1; 10 bases match TRBD2. This CDR3 is built from 13 residues. Germline V gives CDR1 SGDLS, CDR2 YYNGEE. Trimming removed 7 bases from V and 9 bases from J; junction bases left unmatched: 7. The CDR3 nucleotides read TGTGCCAGCGGGCGGACTAGCGGTCCTGAGCAGTTCTTC. As protein: CASGRTSGPEQFF.

The chain links TRBV4-3 to TRBJ1-6, with D perhaps TRBD1 (6 bases). V was cut by 1 base and J by 11 bases, with 12 bases left in between. Germline V gene lookup returns CDR1 LGHNA and CDR2 YSLEER. The CDR3 loop spans 14 amino acids. Here the CDR3 reads CASSQARGVTPLHF. The CDR3 coding sequence is TGCGCCAGCAGCCAAGCCAGGGGAGTAACACCCCTCCACTTT.

This chain uses TRBV10-1 with TRBJ2-3, with 7 bases that match TRBD1. V dropped 4 bases and J dropped 2; count of bases not matched to a gene: 6. The germline V gene encodes CDR1 WNHNN and CDR2 SYGVQD (reference sequence). This CDR3 has 15 amino acids. The CDR3 region is CASSAGTASTDTQYF. CDR3 nucleotide sequence: TGCGCCAGCAGTGCCGGGACAGCCTCCACAGATACGCAGTATTTT.

The J gene is TRBJ1-1, the V gene TRBV19, with D possibly matching TRBD1 (5 bases). The V gene's germline CDR1 is LNHDA and CDR2 SQIVND (reference sequence). The CDR3 has 15 residues. The V and J ends lost 3 bases and 5 bases respectively, with 16 bases between them. CDR3 sequence (DNA): TGTGCCAGTAGTATGTCCAGGGCAGTAAAGACTGAAGCTTTCTTT. Amino acids: CASSMSRAVKTEAFF.

The V and J genes are TRBV19 and TRBJ2-5; TRBD1 agrees at 9 bases. Per germline, CDR1 LNHDA and CDR2 SQIVND (reference sequence). The CDR3 consists of 13 residues. Trimming cost V 9 bases and J 4 bases; bases outside gene matches: 6. CDR3 nucleotide sequence: TGTGCCAGCAAGGGACAGGGAAGAGAGACCCAGTACTTC. It specifies CASKGQGRETQYF.

The chain is built from TRBV5-5 and TRBJ2-7; TRBD2 might be the D (6 bases). The germline gives CDR1 SGHKS, CDR2 YYEKEE (reference sequence). Trimming removed 7 bases from V and 1 base from J, with 15 bases in between. There are 14 residues in the CDR3. DNA for the CDR3: TGTGCCAGCCTCCCTAGCGTAAAGTCCTACGAGCAGTACTTC. This gives the protein CASLPSVKSYEQYF. Full variable domain (outside the CDR3, taken from reference TRBV5-5 and TRBJ2-7): DAGVTQSPTHLIKTRGQQVTLRCSPISGHKSVSWYQQVLGQGPQFIFQYYEKEERGRGNFPDRFSARQFPNYSSELNVNALLLGDSALYLCASLPSVKSYEQYFGPGTRLTVT.

This clone has just one count. The genes are TRBV19 and TRBJ1-5; the D is unclear. Germline V gives CDR1 LNHDA, CDR2 SQIVND (reference sequence). The CDR3 totals 16 residues. Trimming shortened V by 9 bases and J by 6 bases, and 24 bases separated the two germline ends. The chain's CDR3 is CASRGSREIWGQPQHF. The CDR3 DNA reads TGTGCCAGCCGCGGGTCGAGGGAAATTTGGGGTCAGCCCCAGCATTTT.

V gene TRBV4-1 combines with J gene TRBJ2-7, with D hard to call. The CDR3 is 15 amino acids. With 1 base removed from V and 1 base from J, the gap between germline ends came to 11 bases. The V gene's germline CDR1 is MGHRA and CDR2 YSYEKL. CDR3 DNA: TGCGCCAGCAGCCAAGGTGGGCAGGTTTCCTACGAGCAGTACTTC. It is translated as CASSQGGQVSYEQYF.

This rearrangement joins TRBV29-1 to TRBJ2-7, with D possibly TRBD2 on 5 matching bases. Germline V gives CDR1 SQVTM, CDR2 ANQGSEA. This CDR3 comprises 12 residues. Trimming removed 7 bases from V and 6 bases from J, with 16 bases in between. CDR3 sequence: CSAPGSWGEQYF. The CDR3 coding sequence is TGCAGCGCCCCGGGGAGTTGGGGCGAGCAGTACTTC.

The rearrangement joins TRBV7-2 to TRBJ2-1; TRBD2 matches at 8 bases. This CDR3 comprises 16 residues. The junction had 11 bases not matched to a gene; V was cut back by 4 bases and J by 6 bases. The V gene's germline CDR1 is SGHTA and CDR2 FQGNSA. CDR3 loop: CASSSRRGGHGNEQFF. The CDR3 region has the DNA TGTGCCAGCAGCTCCCGGCGCGGGGGGCATGGCAATGAGCAGTTCTTC.

V and J are TRBV9 and TRBJ1-4; D is perhaps TRBD1 (6 bases). Germline V gene lookup returns CDR1 SGDLS and CDR2 YYNGEE. Trimming took 3 bases from V and 8 from J, leaving 17 bases between them. The CDR3 sequence is 15 residues long. The CDR3 nucleotides are TGTGCCAGCAGCGGGGACACTACCGGAACCGAAAAACTGTTTTTT. Translating gives CASSGDTTGTEKLFF.

The gene calls are TRBV6-5 and TRBJ2-7; a weak D match, TRBD2 (5 bases). The V gene lost 7 bases and the J gene lost 1 base, with 11 bases spanning the gap. Germline-derived CDR1 and CDR2 are MNHEY and SVGAGI. The CDR3 length is 13 residues. The CDR3 DNA follows: TGTGCCAGCACTGGACGGGATTCCTACGAGCAGTACTTC. It codes for CASTGRDSYEQYF.

V is TRBV7-7 and J is TRBJ2-5; D possibly corresponds to TRBD2 (6 bases). The CDR3 runs 15 residues. Germline V CDR1 and CDR2: SSHAT, FNYEAQ (reference sequence). V was pared by 5 bases and J by 5 bases, with 18 bases between. CDR3 DNA: TGTGCCAGCAGCCGGAGTTTGGGGGGTGGGGAGACCCAGTACTTC. As protein: CASSRSLGGGETQYF. Full variable domain (outside the CDR3, taken from reference TRBV7-7 and TRBJ2-5): GAGVSQSPRYKVTKRGQDVTLRCDPISSHATLYWYQQALGQGPEFLTYFNYEAQPDKSGLPSDRFSAERPEGSISTLTIQRTEQRDSAMYRCASSRSLGGGETQYFGPGTRLLVL.

The count of this clone is one. CDR3 sequence reads: CASSFDRAGTEAFF. Here the CDR3 DNA reads TGCGCCAGCAGCTTTGACAGGGCAGGGACTGAAGCTTTCTTT. The V and J genes are TRBV5-1 and TRBJ1-1, with 7 bases aligning to TRBD1. J lost 5 bases, V lost 2 bases, and 6 bases had no gene match. The CDR3 runs to 14 residues. Germline V gene data show CDR1 as SGHRS and CDR2 as YFSETQ.

This chain uses TRBV19 with TRBJ1-4; D might be TRBD1 (6 bases). V lost 5 bases and J 8 bases, leaving 15 bases between the germline ends. The CDR3 sequence is 14 residues long. Germline V gene data show CDR1 as LNHDA and CDR2 as SQIVND (reference sequence). CDR3 coding DNA: TGTGCCAGTAGTCCCGGACAGCGTCGGGAAAAACTGTTTTTT. Translating gives CASSPGQRREKLFF.

V usage is TRBV6-1 and J usage is TRBJ1-6; D ambiguous. Trimming removed 2 bases from V and 5 bases from J, with 10 bases in between. The CDR3 covers 15 residues. Germline V gene sequence: CDR1 MNHNS, CDR2 SASEGT. The CDR3 here is CASSEQPGDNSPLHF. The DNA for the CDR3 is TGTGCCAGCAGTGAACAGCCCGGAGATAATTCACCCCTCCACTTT.

The chain has TRBV7-6 and TRBJ1-5, with 7 nucleotides matching TRBD1. CDR3 length: 15 residues. Per germline, CDR1 SGHVS and CDR2 FNYEAQ. The V and J ends lost 5 bases and 3 bases, in that order; junction bases with no gene match: 7. CDR3 bases: TGTGCCAGCAGCCCGGAACAGGGGTTCAATCAGCCCCAGCATTTT. It specifies CASSPEQGFNQPQHF.

In its sample, this clone was seen once. The chain carries TRBV7-2 and TRBJ2-7, with a tentative D call TRBD2 (6 bases). The CDR3 is made up of 15 amino acids. Germline V gives CDR1 SGHTA, CDR2 FQGNSA. Between the trimmed V and J ends, which lost 1 base and 3 bases, there was a span of 13 bases. As DNA, the CDR3 is TGTGCCAGCAGCTTAGTGGCGGGAACGGGCTACGAGCAGTACTTC. It yields the protein CASSLVAGTGYEQYF. The full variable domain, rest sourced from reference TRBV7-2 and TRBJ2-7, is GAGVSQSPSNKVTEKGKDVELRCDPISGHTALYWYRQSLGQGLEFLIYFQGNSAPDKSGLPSDRFSAERTGGSVSTLTIQRTQQEDSAVYLCASSLVAGTGYEQYFGPGTRLTVT.

J is TRBJ2-1 and V is TRBV6-5; D is possibly TRBD2 (5 bases). The CDR3 extends over 12 amino acids. With 0 bases removed from V and 8 bases from J, the gap between germline ends came to 5 bases. Germline-derived CDR1 and CDR2 are MNHEY and SVGAGI. The CDR3 is CASSYSGDEQFF. CDR3 DNA: TGTGCCAGCAGTTACTCGGGAGATGAGCAGTTCTTC.

This sequence joins TRBV11-2 and TRBJ2-5, with D uncertain. V was trimmed by 0 bases and J by 1 base, leaving 6 bases between them. Germline V lookup: CDR1 SGHAT, CDR2 FQNNGV. The CDR3 covers 14 residues. The CDR3 bases are TGTGCCAGCAGCTTAGATCACTTCCAAGAGACCCAGTACTTC. It translates to CASSLDHFQETQYF.

This clone appeared a few times. V is TRBV9 and J is TRBJ2-7; D possibly corresponds to TRBD2 (6 bases). Germline lookup yields CDR1 SGDLS and CDR2 YYNGEE. The CDR3 is 13 residues long. Trimming pared 3 bases from V and 6 bases from J, leaving 13 bases between. This chain's CDR3 is CASSAGLYSEQYF. CDR3 nucleotide sequence: TGTGCCAGCAGCGCGGGACTTTACTCCGAGCAGTACTTC.

The chain carries TRBV6-5 and TRBJ2-5, with 12 positions matching TRBD2. Germline V gene data show CDR1 as MNHEY and CDR2 as SVGAGI. V gave up 6 bases and J gave up 1 base; unmatched junction bases: 3. This CDR3 is 15 amino acids long. The CDR3 DNA reads as TGTGCCAGCAGAGGACTAGCGGGACTCCAAGAGACCCAGTACTTC. This codes for CASRGLAGLQETQYF.

This sequence joins TRBV3-1 (or the pseudogene TRBV3-2) and TRBJ2-5; 7 nucleotides line up with TRBD1. The CDR3 extends over 20 amino acids. Germline CDR1 LGHDT, CDR2 YNNKEL (reference sequence). V lost 0 bases and J lost 5; bases outside the gene matches: 21. As DNA, the CDR3 is TGTGCCAGCAGCCAAGAATCCGTACGTGGCAGGGGGACCAGGGGGGAGACCCAGTACTTC. Protein: CASSQESVRGRGTRGETQYF.